These 14 T cell receptor beta chains share one sample of origin, sequenced in a study of blood T cell repertoires in COVID-19 (TCRdb year 2020). Library preparation was by the immunoSEQ multiplex PCR assay. TCRdb took over this immuneACCESS table, retaining in-frame rearrangements with V and J assigned. Such tables are incomplete; in checked studies, under half of the missing clones stem from an unresolved V gene, and the remainder is unexplained. The table for this sample lists over 100,000 clones; approximately 80% of them were counted only once. 4% to 5.5% of the sample belongs to the ten largest clones. Specimen: peripheral blood. The receptors were gathered from a man in his sixties with acute or convalescent COVID-19.

The V call is TRBV18, the J call TRBJ2-7, with D unclear. Deletions cut 0 bases from V and 0 bases from J, with 15 bases between. Per the germline V gene, CDR1 is KGHSH and CDR2 is LQKENI. This CDR3 has 17 amino acids. CDR3 region: CASSPPRMAESSYEQYF. The CDR3 region has the DNA TGTGCCAGCTCACCACCCAGGATGGCAGAGAGCTCCTACGAGCAGTACTTC. Full variable domain (rest looked up from reference TRBV18 and TRBJ2-7): NAGVMQNPRHLVRRRGQEARLRCSPMKGHSHVYWYRQLPEEGLKFMVYLQKENIIDESGMPKERFSAEFPKEGPSILRIQQVVRGDSAAYFCASSPPRMAESSYEQYFGPGTRLTVT.

V and J are TRBV3-1 (or the pseudogene TRBV3-2) and TRBJ2-5; 10 positions agree with TRBD1. The junction had 4 bases not matched to a gene; V was cut back by 4 bases and J by 2 bases. The CDR3 is made up of 15 amino acids. Germline V gene sequence: CDR1 LGHDT, CDR2 YNNKEL (reference sequence). This CDR3 is CASSPRDRGQETQYF. As DNA, the CDR3 is TGTGCCAGCAGCCCCCGGGACAGGGGACAAGAGACCCAGTACTTC.

In its sample, this clone was seen a few times. This CDR3 is also generated by other DNA sequences in the sample. This chain uses TRBV18 with TRBJ2-7; 9 positions match TRBD2. The ends lost 2 bases at V and 3 bases at J; junction bases unmatched: 5. This CDR3 is built from 15 residues. In germline, CDR1 is KGHSH, CDR2 LQKENI. The CDR3 sequence is CASSPALAGLYEQYF. The CDR3 DNA is TGTGCCAGCTCACCAGCACTAGCGGGTCTCTACGAGCAGTACTTC. Full variable domain (remainder filled in from reference TRBV18 and TRBJ2-7): NAGVMQNPRHLVRRRGQEARLRCSPMKGHSHVYWYRQLPEEGLKFMVYLQKENIIDESGMPKERFSAEFPKEGPSILRIQQVVRGDSAAYFCASSPALAGLYEQYFGPGTRLTVT.

The chain uses TRBV11-3 and TRBJ1-3; D possibly corresponds to TRBD1 (6 bases). Germline CDR1 and CDR2: SGHNT and YENEEA. Trimming left V 6 bases short and J 0 bases short, with 15 bases between. The CDR3 extends over 16 amino acids. Here the CDR3 reads CASRGKATGSGNTIYF. The CDR3 nucleotides are TGTGCCAGCAGGGGAAAAGCGACAGGCTCTGGAAACACCATATATTTT.

The CDR3 loop reads CASGSGGGTQYF. The CDR3 DNA follows: TGCGCCAGCGGTAGCGGGGGGGGAACGCAGTATTTT. V and J are TRBV5-1 and TRBJ2-3, with TRBD2 identical over 11 bases. The CDR3 consists of 12 residues. Germline lookup yields CDR1 SGHRS and CDR2 YFSETQ. Losses at the gene ends were 7 bases for V and 9 bases for J; bases not matched to a gene: 4.

The genes are TRBV24-1 and TRBJ2-2, with 9 bases matching TRBD2. There are 15 residues in the CDR3. Trimming removed 5 bases from V and 7 bases from J; junction bases left unmatched: 7. Germline V gives CDR1 KGHDR, CDR2 SFDVKD. The CDR3 region is CATSVGGRAGGELFF. DNA for the CDR3: TGTGCCACCAGTGTGGGCGGGAGGGCCGGCGGGGAGCTGTTTTTT.

The chain combines TRBV4-2 with TRBJ1-1; weak D call: TRBD1 (6 bases). The germline V gene encodes CDR1 LGHNA and CDR2 YNFKEQ. The CDR3 has 17 residues. Trimming stripped 1 base from V and 6 bases from J, with 21 bases between. Here the CDR3 reads CASSQGNRGRGLSEAFF. The CDR3 bases are TGTGCCAGCAGCCAAGGGAACCGGGGCAGGGGTCTTTCTGAAGCTTTCTTT.

The V gene is TRBV2, the J gene TRBJ2-2, with D possibly matching TRBD1 (5 bases). CDR3 length: 14 amino acids. The germline V gene encodes CDR1 SNHLY and CDR2 FYNNEI. Between the trimmed V and J ends, which lost 5 bases and 4 bases, there was a span of 11 bases. CDR3 nucleotide sequence: TGTGCCAGCAGTACTGTCCAGGGCACCGGGGAGCTGTTTTTT. Protein sequence: CASSTVQGTGELFF. Variable domain in full (rest from reference TRBV2 and TRBJ2-2): EPEVTQTPSHQVTQMGQEVILRCVPISNHLYFYWYRQILGQKVEFLVSFYNNEISEKSEIFDDQFSVERPDGSNFTLKIRSTKLEDSAMYFCASSTVQGTGELFFGEGSRLTVL.

The chain joins TRBV12-3 or TRBV12-4 to TRBJ2-7; TRBD2 is a possible D gene (6 bases). The CDR3 length is 13 residues. The ends were cut back, 6 bases at V and 6 bases at J, with 15 bases in the middle. Here the CDR3 DNA reads TGTGCCAGCAGACTCAGGGAGGTGGGCGAGCAGTACTTC. This codes for CASRLREVGEQYF.

The V and J genes are TRBV6-1 and TRBJ2-1; tentative D call: TRBD1 (6 bases). The V and J ends lost 2 bases and 3 bases respectively, with 11 bases between them. This CDR3 has 15 amino acids. Germline loops: CDR1 MNHNS, CDR2 SASEGT. The chain's CDR3 is CASSELDSLYNEQFF. The CDR3 DNA sequence: TGTGCCAGCAGTGAATTGGACAGCCTCTACAATGAGCAGTTCTTC.

This clone has more than one count but fewer than ten. The chain is built from TRBV28 and TRBJ2-5; 11 bases map to TRBD2. The V and J ends lost 5 bases and 1 base, in that order; junction bases with no gene match: 6. CDR3 size: 16 residues. CDR1 is MDHEN and CDR2 is SYDVKM in the germline V gene. CDR3 sequence reads: CASSPHTSGSQETQYF. As DNA, the CDR3 is TGTGCCAGCAGTCCACATACTAGCGGGAGCCAAGAGACCCAGTACTTC. Full variable domain (missing parts from reference TRBV28 and TRBJ2-5): DVKVTQSSRYLVKRTGEKVFLECVQDMDHENMFWYRQDPGLGLRLIYFSYDVKMKEKGDIPEGYSVSREKKERFSLILESASTNQTSMYLCASSPHTSGSQETQYFGPGTRLLVL.

The CDR3 loop is CASSGGDRVNEQYF. The CDR3 nucleotides are TGCGCCAGCAGCGGGGGGGACAGGGTTAACGAGCAGTACTTC. The rearrangement links TRBV5-1 to TRBJ2-7; TRBD1 aligns across 9 bases. Germline CDR1 is SGHRS and CDR2 is YFSETQ. The CDR3 extends over 14 amino acids. V gave up 4 bases and J gave up 5 bases; unmatched junction bases: 7.

The chain is built from TRBV2 and TRBJ1-2; D is possibly TRBD1 (6 bases). The CDR3 runs 12 residues. Looked up from germline, CDR1 is SNHLY and CDR2 is FYNNEI. V lost 5 bases, J lost 6 bases, and 10 bases lay in between. CDR3 sequence (DNA): TGTGCCAGCAGTCCACAGGGCCATGGCTACACCTTC. This encodes CASSPQGHGYTF. The complete variable domain, with remaining parts taken from reference TRBV2 and TRBJ1-2, reads EPEVTQTPSHQVTQMGQEVILRCVPISNHLYFYWYRQILGQKVEFLVSFYNNEISEKSEIFDDQFSVERPDGSNFTLKIRSTKLEDSAMYFCASSPQGHGYTFGSGTRLTVV.

The chain links TRBV4-2 to TRBJ2-1; tentatively, D is TRBD2 (6 bases). The V end was cut by 1 base, the J end by 3 bases, with 7 bases between. There are 14 residues in the CDR3. Germline assignment: CDR1 LGHNA and CDR2 YNFKEQ. CDR3 DNA: TGTGCCAGCAGCCAAGGGGGGGACTACAATGAGCAGTTCTTC. As protein: CASSQGGDYNEQFF.